This TCR beta chain was identified in a study of vaccination and CD4 T cells after COVID-19. Background on the study: Cells received overlapping spike peptides from SARS-CoV-2, HCoV-NL63, HCoV-OC43 and HCoV-229E as stimulation. Points from the study as a whole: Among reactive clones from convalescent patients, a median approximately 86% appeared only post-vaccination.

This clonotype turned up a few times. As yet, its antigen is unknown. Regarding treatment: 10-day PBMC culture with coronavirus spike peptide pools or control peptides (ViraFEST assay). The CDR3 consists of 15 residues. The germline CDR1 and CDR2 sequences are MGHRA and YSYEKL. The ends lost 0 bases at V and 1 base at J; junction bases unmatched: 2. At the Johns Hopkins FTIC core, DNA taken from cultured CD4+ T cells was sequenced by way of the Oncomine TCR Beta short-read assay. The template was genomic DNA from cultured CD4+ T cells. TCRdb recomputed calls from the PCR reads with MiXCR, one row per CDR3 protein. This table holds 9,000 to 15,000 distinct CDR3 sequences, 30% to 35% found once.

The rearrangement links TRBV4-1 to TRBJ1-2; 7 nucleotides agree with TRBD1. The sequencing here drew on CD4+ T cells from blood, cultured in vitro, taken before SARS-CoV-2 vaccination. This clonotype was sampled from a human donor who received a COVID-19 vaccine. Here the CDR3 DNA reads TGCGCCAGCAGCCAAGACCGGGACAGTAACTATGGCTACACCTTC. Translating it yields CASSQDRDSNYGYTF.